One and the same sample provided the 9 T cell receptor beta chains below, sequenced in a study of Ad26.COV2.S vaccination and SARS-CoV-2 variants. Only in-frame clones appear in the TCRdb table, and some are missing; sequencing was by immunoSEQ multiplex PCR. The sample holds around 400,000 clones, about four fifths seen once. Treatment noted: roughly 18 received Ad26.COV2.S at low or high dose, single or two shots; about 5 received placebo; per-sample allocation not given. Specimens were obtained on day 63 following the first vaccine or placebo injection. The sample in question was peripheral blood, obtained in a trial of Ad26.COV2.S vaccine versus placebo. The receptors come from a person between 18 and 65 years old who received the Ad26.COV2.S COVID-19 vaccine or a placebo.

The CDR3 region has the DNA TGTGCCAGCAGCTTAACAGGGGAAATGAACACTGAAGCTTTCTTT. It yields the protein CASSLTGEMNTEAFF. V usage is TRBV11-2 and J usage is TRBJ1-1, with 7 bases lining up with TRBD1. The length of the CDR3 is 15 residues. Germline CDR1 reads SGHAT; CDR2 reads FQNNGV. Losses at the gene ends were 2 bases for V and 0 bases for J; bases not matched to a gene: 3.

V and J are TRBV7-2 and TRBJ2-5; D gene uncertain. The germline V and J ends were trimmed by 2 bases and 5 bases, with 12 bases remaining between them. CDR3 length: 14 residues. Germline V lookup: CDR1 SGHTA, CDR2 FQGNSA. Written as DNA, the CDR3 is TGTGCCAGCAGCTTACTTATAGTTGCTGAGACCCAGTACTTC. As protein: CASSLLIVAETQYF.

The chain is built from TRBV29-1 and TRBJ2-1; maybe TRBD1 (5 bases). V was clipped by 8 bases and J by 10 bases, with 15 bases between them. Germline V gene sequence: CDR1 SQVTM, CDR2 ANQGSEA. This CDR3 contains 11 residues. The CDR3 DNA reads as TGCAGCTTCCAGGGTTTGGGCGAGCAGTTCTTC. As protein: CSFQGLGEQFF.

This rearrangement joins TRBV3-1 (or the pseudogene TRBV3-2) to TRBJ1-1; D not resolved. The V gene lost 3 bases and the J gene lost 11 bases, with 16 bases spanning the gap. The CDR3 contains 13 residues. CDR1 and CDR2 from the germline V gene are LGHDT and YNNKEL (reference sequence). CDR3 sequence reads: CASSQLDSGGAFF. The CDR3 bases are TGTGCCAGCAGCCAGCTGGATAGCGGAGGGGCTTTCTTT.

The chain recombines TRBV6-5 with TRBJ1-1; 7 nucleotides match TRBD1. This CDR3 spans 11 amino acids. The junction had 4 bases not matched to a gene; V was cut back by 6 bases and J by 9 bases. Germline lookup yields CDR1 MNHEY and CDR2 SVGAGI. The CDR3 DNA sequence: TGTGCCAGCAGACGGGACAGCCAAGCTTTCTTT. Translation gives CASRRDSQAFF.

The chain is built from TRBV7-9 and TRBJ2-1; D ambiguous. Germline values: CDR1 SEHNR, CDR2 FQNEAQ (reference sequence). V lost 5 bases and J 5 bases, leaving 10 bases between the germline ends. The CDR3 extends over 13 amino acids. The CDR3 DNA reads as TGTGCCAGCAGCGCCCCTTCGGACAATGAGCAGTTCTTC. Encoded protein: CASSAPSDNEQFF. The entire variable domain, with the rest obtained from reference TRBV7-9 and TRBJ2-1, is as follows: DTGVSQNPRHKITKRGQNVTFRCDPISEHNRLYWYRQTLGQGPEFLTYFQNEAQLEKSRLLSDRFSAERPKGSFSTLEIQRTEQGDSAMYLCASSAPSDNEQFFGPGTRLTVL.

V gene TRBV9 combines with J gene TRBJ2-7; TRBD1 agrees at 11 bases. The CDR3 has 15 residues. The V gene end was trimmed by 4 bases and the J gene end by 0 bases; junction bases not matched to a gene: 3. From germline, CDR1 is SGDLS and CDR2 YYNGEE. The CDR3 protein is CASSPGTGGSYEQYF. DNA for the CDR3: TGTGCCAGCAGCCCTGGGACAGGGGGCTCCTACGAGCAGTACTTC. Combining the CDR3 with reference TRBV9 and TRBJ2-7 gives the whole variable domain DSGVTQTPKHLITATGQRVTLRCSPRSGDLSVYWYQQSLDQGLQFLIQYYNGEERAKGNILERFSAQQFPDLHSELNLSSLELGDSALYFCASSPGTGGSYEQYFGPGTRLTVT.

The CDR3 is CASSQVLRDRDGYTF. As DNA, the CDR3 is TGCGCCAGCAGCCAAGTATTGAGGGACAGGGATGGCTACACCTTC. The V and J genes are TRBV4-3 and TRBJ1-2, with 9 bases identical to TRBD1. V shed 1 base, J shed 6 bases, and the junction held 6 bases outside the gene matches. This CDR3 comprises 15 residues. Germline lookup yields CDR1 LGHNA and CDR2 YSLEER.

This sequence joins TRBV6-4 and TRBJ2-6; D unresolved. Germline assignment: CDR1 MRHNA and CDR2 SNTAGT. V was shortened by 0 bases and J by 2 bases, with 5 bases between the two germline ends. The CDR3 is made up of 15 amino acids. CDR3 sequence: CASSDSSTGANVLTF. CDR3 DNA: TGTGCCAGCAGTGACTCCAGTACTGGGGCCAACGTCCTGACTTTC.